This T cell receptor (beta chain) was sequenced for a study of cytomegalovirus exposure and HLA in healthy donors. Study findings and constraints: Productive status was seen about 90% or about 30% of the time for most TCR beta V segments in an earlier analysis. 164 TCR beta chains were listed as cytomegalovirus-associated. A later analysis linked roughly 17,000 TCR beta sequences to HLA alleles at 0.05 false discovery rate.

About this clone itself: As yet, its antigen is unknown.

This CDR3 is built from 14 residues. V was clipped by 0 bases and J by 3 bases, with 4 bases between them. CDR1 SGHNT and CDR2 YYREEE come from the germline V gene (reference sequence). This PCR relied on a set of 60 Vbeta primers and 13 Jbeta primers. TCRdb's table, derived via immunoSEQ multiplex PCR, lists solely in-frame clones and lacks some. The sample lists about 140,000 clones, roughly two thirds occurring once. This rearrangement joins TRBV5-4 to TRBJ1-6; D gene unclear. The receptor was isolated from a woman in her thirties or forties in good health and CMV-seronegative. Sequenced input: PBMCs. The CDR3 spells CASSLDSYNSPLHF. As DNA, the CDR3 is TGTGCCAGCAGCTTGGACAGCTATAATTCACCCCTCCACTTT.